This T cell receptor (beta chain) comes out of a study of blood T cells in healthy people across ages. Overall study findings and caveats: Estimates of diversity drawn from one million T cells were considered underestimates.

Next came a second PCR, run for about 7 to 12 cycles, which used a sample-barcoded 5' primer along with a J-beta primer mix. MiXCR, applied by TCRdb to the 5' RACE reads, yields one record per CDR3 protein. The table shows around 690,000 distinct CDR3 sequences, with roughly three fifths occurring only once. Trimming took 6 bases from V and 4 from J; bases not matched to a gene: 9. CDR3 length: 15 amino acids. Germline CDR1 reads SEHNR; CDR2 reads FQNEAQ (reference sequence). Concerning this clonotype: What it binds is unknown.

Isolated PBMCs totaled at least 7 million in each sample. The V call is TRBV7-9, the J call TRBJ1-2; 9 bases are shared with TRBD1. The origin of this receptor is a man in his fifties or sixties in good health. Sample: blood. CDR3 residues: CASRSGQGDFYGYTF. CDR3 DNA: TGTGCCAGCAGATCGGGACAGGGCGATTTCTATGGCTACACCTTC.